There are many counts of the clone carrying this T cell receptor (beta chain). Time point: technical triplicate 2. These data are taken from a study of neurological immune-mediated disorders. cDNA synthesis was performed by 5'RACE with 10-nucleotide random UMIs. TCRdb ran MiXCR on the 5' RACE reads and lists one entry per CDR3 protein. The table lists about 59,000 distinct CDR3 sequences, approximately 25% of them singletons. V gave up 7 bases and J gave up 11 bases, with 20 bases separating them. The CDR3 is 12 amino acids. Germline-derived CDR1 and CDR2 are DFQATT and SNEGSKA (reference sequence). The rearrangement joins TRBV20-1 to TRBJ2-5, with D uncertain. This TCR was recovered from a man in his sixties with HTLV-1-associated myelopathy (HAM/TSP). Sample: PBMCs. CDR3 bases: TGCAGTGTCACCCTCCGAGGCCACAATCAGTACTTC. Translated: CSVTLRGHNQYF.